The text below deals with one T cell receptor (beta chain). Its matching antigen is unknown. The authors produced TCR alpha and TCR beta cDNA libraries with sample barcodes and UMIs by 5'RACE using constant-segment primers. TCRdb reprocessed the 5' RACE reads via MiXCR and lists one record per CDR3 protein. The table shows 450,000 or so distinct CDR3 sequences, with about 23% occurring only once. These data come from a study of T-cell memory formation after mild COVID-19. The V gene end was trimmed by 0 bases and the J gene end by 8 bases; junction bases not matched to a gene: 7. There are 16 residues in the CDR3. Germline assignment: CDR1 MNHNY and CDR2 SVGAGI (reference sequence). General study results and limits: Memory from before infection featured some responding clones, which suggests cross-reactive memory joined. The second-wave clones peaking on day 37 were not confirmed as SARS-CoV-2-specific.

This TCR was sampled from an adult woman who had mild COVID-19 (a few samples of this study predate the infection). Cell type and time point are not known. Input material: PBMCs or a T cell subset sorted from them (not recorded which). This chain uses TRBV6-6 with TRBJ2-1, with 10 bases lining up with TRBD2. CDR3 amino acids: CASSYSSGRGRDEQFF. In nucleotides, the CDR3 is TGTGCCAGCAGTTACTCGAGCGGGAGGGGTCGGGATGAGCAGTTCTTC.